This TCR beta chain was recovered during a study of blood T cell repertoires in COVID-19. Authors' methods: The authors estimated nucleated cell counts from reference gene primer amplification. Generated by immunoSEQ multiplex PCR, the TCRdb table keeps only in-frame clones and is missing some. V, J and clone size reflect that table, while D and trimming were determined from the DNA. The sample lists about 100,000 clones, around nine tenths occurring once. The CDR3 is 13 amino acids. The germline CDR1 and CDR2 sequences are SGHRS and YFSETQ. Trimming left V 5 bases short and J 4 bases short, with 10 bases between.

The sequenced sample consisted of peripheral blood. This receptor was taken from a man between 65 and 85 years old with acute or convalescent COVID-19. V and J are TRBV5-1 and TRBJ2-1, with D tentatively TRBD1 (7 bases). The CDR3 spells CASREGQYNEQFF. The CDR3 nucleotides are TGCGCCAGCAGGGAGGGACAGTACAATGAGCAGTTCTTC.